This T cell receptor (beta chain) was obtained from a study of beta chain features in type 1 diabetes. The germline gives CDR1 LGHNA, CDR2 YSLEER. The CDR3 spans 16 residues. Trimming removed 4 bases at V and 1 base at J, with 14 bases between. This clone was detected a few times. Its specificity is unknown. Every participating donor gave one draw, a heparinised blood sample averaging around 120 mL. Without exception, sorted populations had purity beyond 95%. Isolated RNA was reverse transcribed in full, so expressed TCRB transcripts were sequenced. Profiled with immunoSEQ multiplex PCR; TCRdb holds only in-frame clones, not every one. The table includes about 710,000 clones, 11% to 15% detected once. Study-wide results and limits: People with Type 1 diabetes carried modestly yet significantly shorter TCRB CDR3s in all four CD4+ subsets.

The TCR was taken from a man younger than 35 with type 1 diabetes. This chain joins TRBV4-3 and TRBJ2-1, with D tentatively TRBD2 (5 bases). The sequenced sample consisted of naive CD4+ T cells from blood. This chain's CDR3 is CASSLLTRGSYNEQFF. The CDR3 nucleotides read TGCGCCAGCAGCCTCCTAACGCGAGGGTCCTACAATGAGCAGTTCTTC.